Listed here is a single T cell receptor beta chain. As yet, its antigen is unknown. Germline V gives CDR1 SGHTA, CDR2 FQGNSA. The CDR3 contains 15 residues. The V and J ends lost 5 bases and 3 bases, in that order; junction bases with no gene match: 8. This sample was included in a study of cytomegalovirus exposure and HLA in healthy donors. Study conclusions and caveats: Solely CMV serostatus was available to characterize immune exposure.

Researchers ran the PCR with 60 Vbeta and 13 Jbeta primers. The method was immunoSEQ multiplex PCR; TCRdb's version includes in-frame clones alone and lacks a portion of them. This sample yields 55,000 to 80,000 clones, of which approximately 67% are seen a single time; approximately 2.2% belongs to the top ten. The source material was PBMCs. This chain connects TRBV7-2 to TRBJ1-1; 8 bases are a match to TRBD1. This sequence was found in a woman younger than 45 in good health and CMV-seronegative. The CDR3 here is CASSQDRVWDTEAFF. The CDR3 coding sequence is TGTGCCAGCAGCCAGGACAGGGTGTGGGACACTGAAGCTTTCTTT.